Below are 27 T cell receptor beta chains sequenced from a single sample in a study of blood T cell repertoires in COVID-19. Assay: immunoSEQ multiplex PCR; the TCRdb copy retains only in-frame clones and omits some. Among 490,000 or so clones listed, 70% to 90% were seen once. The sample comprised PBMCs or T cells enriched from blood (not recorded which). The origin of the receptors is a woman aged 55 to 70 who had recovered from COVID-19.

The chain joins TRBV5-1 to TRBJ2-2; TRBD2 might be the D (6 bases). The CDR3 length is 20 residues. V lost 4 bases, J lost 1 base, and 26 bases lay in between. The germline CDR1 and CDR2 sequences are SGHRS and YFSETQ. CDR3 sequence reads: CASSRIGRGTSRGNTGELFF. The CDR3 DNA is TGCGCCAGCAGCAGAATTGGCCGGGGAACTAGCCGTGGGAACACCGGGGAGCTGTTTTTT.

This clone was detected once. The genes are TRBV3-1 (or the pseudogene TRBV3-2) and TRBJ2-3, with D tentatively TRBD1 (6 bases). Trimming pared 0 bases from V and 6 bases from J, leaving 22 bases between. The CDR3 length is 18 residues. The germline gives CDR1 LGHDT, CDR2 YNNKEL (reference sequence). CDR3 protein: CASSQDRARALGADTQYF. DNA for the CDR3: TGTGCCAGCAGCCAAGATCGGGCTAGAGCGCTGGGGGCGGATACGCAGTATTTT.

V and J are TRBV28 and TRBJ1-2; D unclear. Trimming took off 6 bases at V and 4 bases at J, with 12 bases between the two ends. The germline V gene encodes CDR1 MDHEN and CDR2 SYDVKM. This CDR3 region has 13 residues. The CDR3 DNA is TGTGCCAGCAGCCCATGGGAGGTCTATGGCTACACCTTC. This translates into CASSPWEVYGYTF.

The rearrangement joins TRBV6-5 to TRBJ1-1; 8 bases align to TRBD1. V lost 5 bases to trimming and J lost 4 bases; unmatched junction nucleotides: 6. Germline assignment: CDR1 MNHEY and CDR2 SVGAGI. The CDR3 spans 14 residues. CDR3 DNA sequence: TGTGCCAGCAGTACCAAACAGGGGGTCACTGAAGCTTTCTTT. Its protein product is CASSTKQGVTEAFF.

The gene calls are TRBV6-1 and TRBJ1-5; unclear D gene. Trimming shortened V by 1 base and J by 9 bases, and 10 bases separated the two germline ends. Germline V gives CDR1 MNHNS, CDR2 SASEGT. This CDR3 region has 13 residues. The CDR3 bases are TGTGCCAGCAGTGAAGGTGTGAGAGCGCCCCAGCATTTT. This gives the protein CASSEGVRAPQHF.

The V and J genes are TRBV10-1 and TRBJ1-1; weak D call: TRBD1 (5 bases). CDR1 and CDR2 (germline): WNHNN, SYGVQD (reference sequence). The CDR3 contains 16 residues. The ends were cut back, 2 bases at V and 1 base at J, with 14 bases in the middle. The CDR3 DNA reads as TGCGCCAGCAGTGAGACACCACCTCAGGGGAACACTGAAGCTTTCTTT. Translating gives CASSETPPQGNTEAFF.

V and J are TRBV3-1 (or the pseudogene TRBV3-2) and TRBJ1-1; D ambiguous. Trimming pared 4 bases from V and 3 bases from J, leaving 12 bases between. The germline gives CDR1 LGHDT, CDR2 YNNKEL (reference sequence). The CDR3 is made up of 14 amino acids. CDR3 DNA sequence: TGTGCCAGCAGCCTTTTTGGGCTCTACACTGAAGCTTTCTTT. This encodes CASSLFGLYTEAFF.

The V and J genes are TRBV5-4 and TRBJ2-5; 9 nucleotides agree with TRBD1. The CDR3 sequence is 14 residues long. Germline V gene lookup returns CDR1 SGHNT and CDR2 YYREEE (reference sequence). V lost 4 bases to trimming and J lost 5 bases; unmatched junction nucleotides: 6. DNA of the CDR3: TGTGCCAGCAGCCTTGGGACAGGGAGGGAGACCCAGTACTTC. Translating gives CASSLGTGRETQYF.

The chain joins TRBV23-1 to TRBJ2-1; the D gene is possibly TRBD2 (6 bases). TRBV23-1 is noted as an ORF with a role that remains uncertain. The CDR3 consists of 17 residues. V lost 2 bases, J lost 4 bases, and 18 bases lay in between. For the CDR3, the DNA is TGCGCCAGCAGTCAAAGCGCCCGGGGGAGTTTTTACAATGAGCAGTTCTTC. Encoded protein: CASSQSARGSFYNEQFF.

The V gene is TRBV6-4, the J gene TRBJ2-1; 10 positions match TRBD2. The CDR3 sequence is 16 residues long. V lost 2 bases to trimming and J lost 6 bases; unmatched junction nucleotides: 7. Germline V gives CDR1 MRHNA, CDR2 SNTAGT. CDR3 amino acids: CASSDQGLAGVNEQFF. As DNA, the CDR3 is TGTGCCAGCAGTGACCAGGGGCTAGCGGGGGTCAATGAGCAGTTCTTC.

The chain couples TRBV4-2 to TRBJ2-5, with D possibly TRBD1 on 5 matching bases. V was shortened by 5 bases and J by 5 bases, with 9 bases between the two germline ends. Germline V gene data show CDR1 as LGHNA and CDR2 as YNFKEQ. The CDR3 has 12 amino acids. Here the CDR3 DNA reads TGTGCCAGCAGCTCCTCAGGGGAGACCCAGTACTTC. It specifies CASSSSGETQYF.

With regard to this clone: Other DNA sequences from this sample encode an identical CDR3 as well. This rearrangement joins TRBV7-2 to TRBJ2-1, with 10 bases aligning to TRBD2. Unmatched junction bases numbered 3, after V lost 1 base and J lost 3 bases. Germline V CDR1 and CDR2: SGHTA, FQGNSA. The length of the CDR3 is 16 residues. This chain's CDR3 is CASSLVASGSYNEQFF. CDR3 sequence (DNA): TGTGCCAGCAGCTTAGTAGCTAGCGGGAGCTACAATGAGCAGTTCTTC.

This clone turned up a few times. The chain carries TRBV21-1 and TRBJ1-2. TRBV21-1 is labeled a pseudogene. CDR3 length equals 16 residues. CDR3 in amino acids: CASSKAAARELYGYTF. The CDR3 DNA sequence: TGTGCCAGCAGCAAAGCGGCAGCACGGGAACTATATGGCTACACCTTC.

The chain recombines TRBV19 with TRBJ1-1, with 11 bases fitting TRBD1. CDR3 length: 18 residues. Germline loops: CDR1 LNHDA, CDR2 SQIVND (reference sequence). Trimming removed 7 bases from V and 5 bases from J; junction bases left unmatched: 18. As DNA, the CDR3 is TGTGCCAGTATGATAGGGACAGGGGGAACACTGGGTGGGACTGAAGCTTTCTTT. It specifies CASMIGTGGTLGGTEAFF.

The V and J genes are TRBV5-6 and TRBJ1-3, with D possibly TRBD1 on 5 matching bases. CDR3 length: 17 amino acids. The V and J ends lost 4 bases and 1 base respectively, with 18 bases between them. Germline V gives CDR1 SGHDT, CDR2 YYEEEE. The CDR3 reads CASSALLWGESGNTIYF. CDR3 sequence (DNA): TGTGCCAGCAGCGCGCTTTTATGGGGGGAATCTGGAAACACCATATATTTT.

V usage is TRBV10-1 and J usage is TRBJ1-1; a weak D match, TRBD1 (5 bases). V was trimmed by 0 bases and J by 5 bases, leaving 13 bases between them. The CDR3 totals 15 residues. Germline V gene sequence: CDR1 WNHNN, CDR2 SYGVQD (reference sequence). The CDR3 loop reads CASSESLGGGTEAFF. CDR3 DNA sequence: TGCGCCAGCAGTGAGTCGTTGGGTGGGGGGACTGAAGCTTTCTTT.

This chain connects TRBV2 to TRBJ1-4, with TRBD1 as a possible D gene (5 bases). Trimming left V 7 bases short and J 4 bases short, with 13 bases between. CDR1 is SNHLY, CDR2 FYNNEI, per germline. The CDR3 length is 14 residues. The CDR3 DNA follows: TGTGCCAGCATTTTCGACAGAAATAATGAAAAACTGTTTTTT. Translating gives CASIFDRNNEKLFF. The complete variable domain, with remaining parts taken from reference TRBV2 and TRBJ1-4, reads EPEVTQTPSHQVTQMGQEVILRCVPISNHLYFYWYRQILGQKVEFLVSFYNNEISEKSEIFDDQFSVERPDGSNFTLKIRSTKLEDSAMYFCASIFDRNNEKLFFGSGTQLSVL.

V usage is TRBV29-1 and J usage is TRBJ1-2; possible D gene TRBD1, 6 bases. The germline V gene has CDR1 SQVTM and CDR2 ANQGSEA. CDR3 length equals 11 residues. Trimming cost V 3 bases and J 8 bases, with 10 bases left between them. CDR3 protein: CSVEGAGGYTF. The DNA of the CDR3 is TGCAGCGTTGAGGGGGCGGGCGGCTACACCTTC.

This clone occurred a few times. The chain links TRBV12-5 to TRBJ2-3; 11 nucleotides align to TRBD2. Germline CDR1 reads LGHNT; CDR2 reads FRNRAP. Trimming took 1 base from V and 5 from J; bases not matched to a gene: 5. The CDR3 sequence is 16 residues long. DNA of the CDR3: TGTGCTAGTGGTTTGGGACTAGCGGGGTTGGAAGATACGCAGTATTTT. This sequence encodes CASGLGLAGLEDTQYF.

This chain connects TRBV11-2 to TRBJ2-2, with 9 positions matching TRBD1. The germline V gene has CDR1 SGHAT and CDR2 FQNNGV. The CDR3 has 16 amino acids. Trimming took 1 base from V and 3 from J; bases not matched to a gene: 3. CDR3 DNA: TGTGCCAGCAGCTTAGGGGGGACAGGGCACACCGGGGAGCTGTTTTTT. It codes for CASSLGGTGHTGELFF.

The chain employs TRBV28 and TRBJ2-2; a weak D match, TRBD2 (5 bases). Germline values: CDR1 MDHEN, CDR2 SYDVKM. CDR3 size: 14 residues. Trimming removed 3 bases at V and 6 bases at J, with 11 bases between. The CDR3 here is CASSFWASSGELFF. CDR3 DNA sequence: TGTGCCAGCAGTTTCTGGGCTAGCTCCGGGGAGCTGTTTTTT.

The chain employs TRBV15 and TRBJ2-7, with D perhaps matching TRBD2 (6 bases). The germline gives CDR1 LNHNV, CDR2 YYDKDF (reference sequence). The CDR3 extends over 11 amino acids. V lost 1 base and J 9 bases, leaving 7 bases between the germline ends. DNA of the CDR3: TGTGCCACCAGCAGAGGGGGAGGGCAGTACTTC. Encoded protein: CATSRGGGQYF.

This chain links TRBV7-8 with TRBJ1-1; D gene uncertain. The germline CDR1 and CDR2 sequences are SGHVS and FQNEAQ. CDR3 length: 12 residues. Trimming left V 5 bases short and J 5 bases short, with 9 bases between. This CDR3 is CASSPKTTEAFF. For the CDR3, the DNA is TGTGCCAGCAGCCCGAAAACAACTGAAGCTTTCTTT. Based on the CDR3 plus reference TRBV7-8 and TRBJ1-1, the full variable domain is GAGVSQSPRYKVAKRGQDVALRCDPISGHVSLFWYQQALGQGPEFLTYFQNEAQLDKSGLPSDRFFAERPEGSVSTLKIQRTQQEDSAVYLCASSPKTTEAFFGQGTRLTVV.

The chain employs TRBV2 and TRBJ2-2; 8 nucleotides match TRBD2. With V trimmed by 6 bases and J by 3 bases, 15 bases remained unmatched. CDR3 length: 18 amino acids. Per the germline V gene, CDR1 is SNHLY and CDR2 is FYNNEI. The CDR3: CASRGAGGPPKYTGELFF. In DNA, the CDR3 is TGTGCCAGCAGGGGGGCGGGGGGCCCACCTAAATACACCGGGGAGCTGTTTTTT.

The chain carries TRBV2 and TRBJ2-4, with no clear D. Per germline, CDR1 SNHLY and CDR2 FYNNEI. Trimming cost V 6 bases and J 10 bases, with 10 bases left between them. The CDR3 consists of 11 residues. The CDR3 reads CASSDRAIQYF. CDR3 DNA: TGTGCCAGCAGCGATCGAGCAATTCAGTACTTC.

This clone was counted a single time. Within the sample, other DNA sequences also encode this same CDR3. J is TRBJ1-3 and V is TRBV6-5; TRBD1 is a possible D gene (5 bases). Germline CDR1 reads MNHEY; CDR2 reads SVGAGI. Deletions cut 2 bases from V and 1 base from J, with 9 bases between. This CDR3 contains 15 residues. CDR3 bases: TGTGCCAGCAGTTACGGGGGGAATTCTGGAAACACCATATATTTT. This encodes CASSYGGNSGNTIYF.

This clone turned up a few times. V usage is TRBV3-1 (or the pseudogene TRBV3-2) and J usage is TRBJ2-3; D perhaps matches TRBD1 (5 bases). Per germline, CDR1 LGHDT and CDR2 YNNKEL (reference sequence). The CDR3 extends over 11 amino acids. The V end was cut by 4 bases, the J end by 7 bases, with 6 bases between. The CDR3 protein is CASSPGNTQYF. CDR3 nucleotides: TGTGCCAGCAGCCCAGGGAATACGCAGTATTTT.